The 3 T cell receptor beta chains below were found in one sample sequenced in a study of Ad26.COV2.S vaccination and SARS-CoV-2 variants. TCRdb keeps only in-frame clones here, not all; method: immunoSEQ multiplex PCR. Of some 320,000 clones in the sample, 85% to 90% were seen once. The sample's treatment: roughly 18 received Ad26.COV2.S at low or high dose, single or two shots; 5 received placebo; per-sample allocation not given. Sampling was done on day 63 after the first vaccine or placebo injection. Here the sequenced sample was peripheral blood, taken in a trial of Ad26.COV2.S vaccine versus placebo. Source of these receptors: a person aged 18-60 years who received the Ad26.COV2.S COVID-19 vaccine or a placebo.

J is TRBJ2-1 and V is TRBV7-2; D could derive from TRBD1 or TRBD2 (6 bases each). Germline V gene sequence: CDR1 SGHTA, CDR2 FQGNSA. V lost 6 bases, J lost 7 bases, and 22 bases lay in between. The CDR3 sequence is 16 residues long. The DNA of the CDR3 is TGTGCCAGCAGTTCCTACCGGGGGCCCTACGGGAATGAGCAGTTCTTC. Protein sequence: CASSSYRGPYGNEQFF.

The chain recombines TRBV12-3 or TRBV12-4 with TRBJ1-1, with a tentative D call TRBD1 (6 bases). V lost 3 bases, J lost 6 bases, and 11 bases lay in between. This CDR3 has 13 amino acids. CDR3 sequence reads: CASSLTGPSEAFF. The CDR3, as DNA: TGTGCCAGCAGTTTGACAGGCCCCTCTGAAGCTTTCTTT.

The chain employs TRBV6-5 and TRBJ1-1; TRBD1 matches at 7 bases. Germline CDR1 reads MNHEY; CDR2 reads SVGAGI. This CDR3 has 15 residues. V was pared by 0 bases and J by 3 bases, with 4 bases of the junction left unmatched. The CDR3 coding sequence is TGTGCCAGCAGTTACTCGGGACAGAGAGACACTGAAGCTTTCTTT. This gives the protein CASSYSGQRDTEAFF.